The clone carrying this T cell receptor (beta chain) was counted at least ten times. This sample was included in a study of Graves' ophthalmopathy and Graves' hyperthyroidism. Germline CDR1 is SGHNT and CDR2 is YYREEE (reference sequence). Between the trimmed V and J ends, which lost 0 bases and 2 bases, there was a span of 4 bases. CDR3 size: 13 residues. RNA transcripts served as template for amplifying TCR beta CDR3 sequences. Investigators did first-round RT-PCR with HTBI primers, then second-round multiplex PCR. TCRdb re-called the multiplex PCR reads with MiXCR, one entry per CDR3 protein. Of 35,000 to 50,000 distinct CDR3 sequences in the sample, roughly 50% were seen once.

The sequencing sample was made of peripheral blood. The sequence came from an adult woman with stable Graves' hyperthyroidism. The chain recombines TRBV5-4 with TRBJ2-3; no clear D. The CDR3 loop is CASSLVPTDTQYF. The DNA of the CDR3 is TGTGCCAGCAGCTTGGTTCCCACAGATACGCAGTATTTT. Looking up the rest from reference TRBV5-4 and TRBJ2-3 gives the full variable domain: ETGVTQSPTHLIKTRGQQVTLRCSSQSGHNTVSWYQQALGQGPQFIFQYYREEENGRGNFPPRFSGLQFPNYSSELNVNALELDDSALYLCASSLVPTDTQYFGPGTRLTVL.